This T cell receptor (beta chain) was profiled in a study of cytomegalovirus exposure and HLA in healthy donors. Whole-study results and caveats: There were reportedly fewer N-insertions in an Asian-associated ancestry cluster than the approximately 670-donor mean, in a later analysis. Some public TCRs appeared in many individuals, while most sequences were rare. As was reported, the classifier diagnosed cytomegalovirus status with high specificity and sensitivity.

The PCR was carried out with 60 Vbeta primers and 13 Jbeta primers. Clones were read by immunoSEQ multiplex PCR, and TCRdb kept only the in-frame ones, dropping some. The repertoire includes just over 150,000 clones, over 75% of them detected once, and around 1.5% sits in the top ten. This CDR3 is 14 amino acids long. The germline gives CDR1 SGHTA, CDR2 FQGNSA. Trimming cost V 5 bases and J 7 bases; bases outside gene matches: 9. Donors consisted of healthy bone marrow donors. For this clone: Its antigen is currently unknown.

The chain has TRBV7-2 and TRBJ2-7; 9 nucleotides agree with TRBD1. The sample comprised PBMCs. The sequence derives from a woman aged 30 to 39 in good health and CMV-seronegative. The CDR3 protein is CASSPGQGQGEQYF. CDR3 DNA sequence: TGTGCCAGCAGCCCCGGACAGGGGCAGGGGGAGCAGTACTTC.